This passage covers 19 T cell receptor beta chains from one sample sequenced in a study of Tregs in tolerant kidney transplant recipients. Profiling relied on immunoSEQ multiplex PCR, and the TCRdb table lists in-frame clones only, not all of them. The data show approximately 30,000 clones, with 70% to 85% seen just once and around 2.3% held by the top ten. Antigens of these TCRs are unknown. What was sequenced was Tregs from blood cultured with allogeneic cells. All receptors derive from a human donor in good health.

CDR3 bases: TGCGCCAGCAGCCTCATCGGTCCGTCGAACACTGAAGCTTTCTTT. Its translation: CASSLIGPSNTEAFF. The genes are TRBV5-1 and TRBJ1-1, with D unclear. V shed 4 bases and J shed 1 base, with 14 bases lying between them. Germline V CDR1 and CDR2: SGHRS, YFSETQ. This CDR3 is built from 15 residues. Based on the CDR3 plus reference TRBV5-1 and TRBJ1-1, the full variable domain is KAGVTQTPRYLIKTRGQQVTLSCSPISGHRSVSWYQQTPGQGLQFLFEYFSETQRNKGNFPGRFSGRQFSNSRSEMNVSTLELGDSALYLCASSLIGPSNTEAFFGQGTRLTVV.

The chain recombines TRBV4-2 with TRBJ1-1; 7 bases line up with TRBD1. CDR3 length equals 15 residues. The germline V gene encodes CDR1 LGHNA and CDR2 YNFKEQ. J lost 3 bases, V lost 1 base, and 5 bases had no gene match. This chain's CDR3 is CASSQGQGEDTEAFF. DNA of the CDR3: TGTGCCAGCAGCCAAGGACAGGGAGAGGACACTGAAGCTTTCTTT.

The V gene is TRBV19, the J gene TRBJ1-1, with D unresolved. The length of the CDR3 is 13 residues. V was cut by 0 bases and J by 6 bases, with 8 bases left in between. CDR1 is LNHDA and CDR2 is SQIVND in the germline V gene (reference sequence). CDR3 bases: TGTGCCAGTAGTATAGATGAAGTGGCTGAAGCTTTCTTT. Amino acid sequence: CASSIDEVAEAFF.

DNA for the CDR3: TGTGCCAGCAGCTTCACCGGTTGGCTTTATGGCTACACCTTC. Protein: CASSFTGWLYGYTF. This rearrangement joins TRBV5-5 to TRBJ1-2; D is undetermined. From germline, CDR1 is SGHKS and CDR2 YYEKEE (reference sequence). The CDR3 covers 14 residues. V was cut by 2 bases and J by 5 bases, with 13 bases left in between.

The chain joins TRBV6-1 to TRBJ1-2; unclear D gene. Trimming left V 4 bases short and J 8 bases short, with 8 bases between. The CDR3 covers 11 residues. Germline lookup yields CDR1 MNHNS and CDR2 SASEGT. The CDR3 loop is CASSGVGGYTF. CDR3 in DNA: TGTGCCAGCAGTGGGGTGGGAGGCTACACCTTC.

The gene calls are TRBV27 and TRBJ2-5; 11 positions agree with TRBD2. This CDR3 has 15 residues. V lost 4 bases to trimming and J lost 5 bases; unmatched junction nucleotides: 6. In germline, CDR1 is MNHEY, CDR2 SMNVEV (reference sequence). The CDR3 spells CASSYTSGGRETQYF. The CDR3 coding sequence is TGTGCCAGCAGTTACACTAGCGGGGGCCGGGAGACCCAGTACTTC.

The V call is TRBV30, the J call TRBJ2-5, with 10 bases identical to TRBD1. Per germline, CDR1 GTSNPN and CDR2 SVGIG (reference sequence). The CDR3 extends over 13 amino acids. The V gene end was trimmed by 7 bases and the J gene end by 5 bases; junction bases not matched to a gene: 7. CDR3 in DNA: TGTGCCTTTACGGGACAGGGGAGGGAGACCCAGTACTTC. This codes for CAFTGQGRETQYF.

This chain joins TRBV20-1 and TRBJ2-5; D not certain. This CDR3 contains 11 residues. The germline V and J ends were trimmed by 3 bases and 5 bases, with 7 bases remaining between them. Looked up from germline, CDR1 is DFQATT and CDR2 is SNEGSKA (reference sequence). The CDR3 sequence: CSASGVETQYF. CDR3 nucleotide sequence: TGCAGTGCTAGTGGGGTGGAGACCCAGTACTTC.

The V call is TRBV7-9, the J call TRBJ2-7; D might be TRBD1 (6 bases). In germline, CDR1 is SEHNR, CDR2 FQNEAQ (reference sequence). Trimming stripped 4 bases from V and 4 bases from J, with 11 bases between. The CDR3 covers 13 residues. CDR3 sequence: CASSYLQGYEQYF. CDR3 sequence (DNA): TGTGCCAGCAGCTACTTACAGGGTTACGAGCAGTACTTC. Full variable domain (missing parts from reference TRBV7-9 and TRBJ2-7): DTGVSQNPRHKITKRGQNVTFRCDPISEHNRLYWYRQTLGQGPEFLTYFQNEAQLEKSRLLSDRFSAERPKGSFSTLEIQRTEQGDSAMYLCASSYLQGYEQYFGPGTRLTVT.

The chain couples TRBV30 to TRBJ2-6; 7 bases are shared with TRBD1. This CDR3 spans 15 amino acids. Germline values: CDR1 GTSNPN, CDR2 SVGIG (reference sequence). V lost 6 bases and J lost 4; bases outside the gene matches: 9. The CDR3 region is CACHLTGPGANVLTF. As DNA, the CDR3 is TGTGCCTGCCATTTGACAGGGCCCGGGGCCAACGTCCTGACTTTC.

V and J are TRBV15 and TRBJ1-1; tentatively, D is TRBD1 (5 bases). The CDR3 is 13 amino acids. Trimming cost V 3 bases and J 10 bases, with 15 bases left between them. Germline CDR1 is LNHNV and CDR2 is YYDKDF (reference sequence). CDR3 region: CATSRVRGRGAFF. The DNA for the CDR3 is TGTGCCACCAGCAGGGTAAGGGGCCGGGGAGCTTTCTTT.

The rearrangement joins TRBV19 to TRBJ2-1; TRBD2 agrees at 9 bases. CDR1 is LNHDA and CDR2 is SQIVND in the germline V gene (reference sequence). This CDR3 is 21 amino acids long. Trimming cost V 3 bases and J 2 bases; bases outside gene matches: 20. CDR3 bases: TGTGCCAGTAGTATGACAGGGTTGAAGGGTCTAGCGGGGACAACCTACAATGAGCAGTTCTTC. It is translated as CASSMTGLKGLAGTTYNEQFF.

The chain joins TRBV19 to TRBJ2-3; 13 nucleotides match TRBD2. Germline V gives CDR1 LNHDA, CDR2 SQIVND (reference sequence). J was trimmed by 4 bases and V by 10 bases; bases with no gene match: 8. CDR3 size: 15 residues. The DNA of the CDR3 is TGTGCCACTGTGGGACTAGCGGGACTGGCAGATACGCAGTATTTT. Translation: CATVGLAGLADTQYF.

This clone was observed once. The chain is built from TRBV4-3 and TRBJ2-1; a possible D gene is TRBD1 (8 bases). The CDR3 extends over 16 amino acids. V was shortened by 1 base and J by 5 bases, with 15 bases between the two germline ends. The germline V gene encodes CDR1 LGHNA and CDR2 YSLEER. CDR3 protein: CASSQGTGRVDNEQFF. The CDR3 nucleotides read TGCGCCAGCAGCCAAGGGACAGGGAGGGTGGACAATGAGCAGTTCTTC.

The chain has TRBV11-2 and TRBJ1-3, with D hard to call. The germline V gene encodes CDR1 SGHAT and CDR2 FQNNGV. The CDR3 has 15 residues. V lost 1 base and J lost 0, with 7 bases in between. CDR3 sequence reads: CASSLGRYSGNTIYF. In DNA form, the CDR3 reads TGTGCCAGCAGCTTAGGACGGTACTCTGGAAACACCATATATTTT.

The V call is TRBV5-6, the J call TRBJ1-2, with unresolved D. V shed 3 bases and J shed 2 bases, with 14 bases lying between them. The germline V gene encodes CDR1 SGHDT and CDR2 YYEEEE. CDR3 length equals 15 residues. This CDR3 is CASSSLLAWNYGYTF. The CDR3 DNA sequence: TGTGCCAGCAGCTCCTTGTTGGCTTGGAACTATGGCTACACCTTC.

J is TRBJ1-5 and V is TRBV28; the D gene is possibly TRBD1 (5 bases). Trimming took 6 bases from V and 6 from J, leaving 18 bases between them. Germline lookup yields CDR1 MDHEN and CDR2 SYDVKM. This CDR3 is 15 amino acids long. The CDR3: CASSHLLQGSQPQHF. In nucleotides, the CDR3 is TGTGCCAGCAGCCACCTTCTTCAGGGAAGTCAGCCCCAGCATTTT.

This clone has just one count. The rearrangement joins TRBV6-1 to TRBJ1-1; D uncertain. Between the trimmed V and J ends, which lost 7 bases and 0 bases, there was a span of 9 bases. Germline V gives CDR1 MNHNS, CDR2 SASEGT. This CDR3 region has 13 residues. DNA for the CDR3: TGTGCCAGCAAGGGCAGATTGAACACTGAAGCTTTCTTT. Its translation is CASKGRLNTEAFF.

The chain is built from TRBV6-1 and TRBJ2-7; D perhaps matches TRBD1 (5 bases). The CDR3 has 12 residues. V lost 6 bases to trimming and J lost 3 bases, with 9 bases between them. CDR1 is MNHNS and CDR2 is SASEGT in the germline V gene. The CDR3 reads CASRQVGYEQYF. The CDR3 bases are TGTGCCAGCAGACAGGTAGGCTACGAGCAGTACTTC.